The 13 T cell receptor beta chains below were found in one sample sequenced in a study of blood T cell repertoires in COVID-19. The protocol was immunoSEQ multiplex PCR, while the TCRdb copy is restricted to in-frame clones and leaves out a portion. The sample includes fewer than 500,000 clones, roughly 90% of them seen just once. Source material: PBMCs or T cells enriched from blood (not recorded which). All receptors derive from a woman in her thirties with acute COVID-19.

The V gene is TRBV5-1, the J gene TRBJ2-1; D gene ambiguous. The CDR3 contains 17 residues. V lost 0 bases to trimming and J lost 5 bases, with 18 bases between them. Germline values: CDR1 SGHRS, CDR2 YFSETQ. This chain's CDR3 is CASSLVFGGQSDNEQFF. CDR3 bases: TGCGCCAGCAGCTTGGTTTTCGGCGGCCAGAGCGACAATGAGCAGTTCTTC.

In regard to this clone: The sample holds other DNA sequences that translate to the same CDR3. This sequence joins TRBV5-1 and TRBJ2-7; 9 nucleotides agree with TRBD1. Germline CDR1 SGHRS, CDR2 YFSETQ. Trimming removed 5 bases from V and 2 bases from J; junction bases left unmatched: 5. The CDR3 contains 14 residues. The CDR3 DNA reads TGCGCCAGCAGTTCGGGACAGGGACCCTACGAGCAGTACTTC. Translating gives CASSSGQGPYEQYF.

The V gene is TRBV18, the J gene TRBJ2-5; tentative D call: TRBD2 (6 bases). This CDR3 has 16 amino acids. V was pared by 0 bases and J by 5 bases, with 16 bases between. The germline gives CDR1 KGHSH, CDR2 LQKENI. For the CDR3, the DNA is TGTGCCAGCTCACCACCTTCCTCGGGGGTCCGGGAGACCCAGTACTTC. It yields the protein CASSPPSSGVRETQYF.

The V gene is TRBV2, the J gene TRBJ1-6, with D perhaps TRBD1 (6 bases). In germline, CDR1 is SNHLY, CDR2 FYNNEI. The CDR3 runs 11 residues. V was cut by 10 bases and J by 14 bases, with 15 bases left in between. The CDR3 DNA is TGTGCCACCACAGGGTCTTCGACCCTCCACTTT. Its translation is CATTGSSTLHF.

This clone was observed a handful of times. The rearrangement links TRBV9 to TRBJ2-3; TRBD1 matches at 10 bases. This CDR3 comprises 17 residues. Germline values: CDR1 SGDLS, CDR2 YYNGEE. The trim removed 4 bases at V and 1 base at J, leaving 9 bases unmatched. Here the CDR3 reads CASSLRTGGLGTDTQYF. The DNA for the CDR3 is TGTGCCAGCAGCCTGCGGACAGGGGGACTGGGCACAGATACGCAGTATTTT. Supplemented by reference TRBV9 and TRBJ2-3, the full variable domain reads DSGVTQTPKHLITATGQRVTLRCSPRSGDLSVYWYQQSLDQGLQFLIQYYNGEERAKGNILERFSAQQFPDLHSELNLSSLELGDSALYFCASSLRTGGLGTDTQYFGPGTRLTVL.

This clone was counted a single time. The rearrangement joins TRBV7-6 to TRBJ1-1, with 12 bases that match TRBD1. With V trimmed by 1 base and J by 6 bases, 3 bases remained unmatched. Germline V gene lookup returns CDR1 SGHVS and CDR2 FNYEAQ. CDR3 length: 15 amino acids. This CDR3 reads CASSLVGQGAPEAFF. For the CDR3, the DNA is TGTGCCAGCAGCTTAGTGGGACAGGGGGCCCCTGAAGCTTTCTTT.

The genes are TRBV14 and TRBJ2-7; tentative D call: TRBD1 (6 bases). This CDR3 comprises 15 residues. CDR1 SGHDN and CDR2 FVKESK come from the germline V gene. V lost 4 bases and J lost 0, with 13 bases in between. The CDR3 reads CASSPPWDTSYEQYF. The CDR3 nucleotides are TGTGCCAGCAGCCCTCCGTGGGACACCTCCTACGAGCAGTACTTC.

This rearrangement joins TRBV7-8 to TRBJ1-3, with 7 positions matching TRBD1. V lost 5 bases and J lost 0; bases outside the gene matches: 7. The CDR3 totals 16 residues. Germline assignment: CDR1 SGHVS and CDR2 FQNEAQ. This CDR3 reads CASSRGQLTSGNTIYF. The CDR3 DNA sequence: TGTGCCAGCAGCCGGGGACAGTTGACCTCTGGAAACACCATATATTTT.

The rearrangement joins TRBV7-2 to TRBJ2-5; tentative D call: TRBD1 (5 bases). This CDR3 comprises 16 residues. Trimming took off 1 base at V and 0 bases at J, with 12 bases between the two ends. Germline CDR1 reads SGHTA; CDR2 reads FQGNSA. Here the CDR3 DNA reads TGTGCCAGCAGCTTAGTTGCAGGGTGGAACCAAGAGACCCAGTACTTC. It yields the protein CASSLVAGWNQETQYF.

The gene calls are TRBV12-5 and TRBJ1-1; tentatively, D is TRBD1 (5 bases). V lost 3 bases and J 0 bases, leaving 8 bases between the germline ends. The CDR3 sequence is 14 residues long. Germline CDR1 and CDR2: LGHNT and FRNRAP. CDR3 bases: TGTGCTAGTGGTTTTGACAGCCTGAACACTGAAGCTTTCTTT. Translated, it gives CASGFDSLNTEAFF.

Concerning this clone itself: Other DNA sequences from this sample encode an identical CDR3 as well. The V and J genes are TRBV5-1 and TRBJ2-3, with 7 bases matching TRBD1. V lost 0 bases to trimming and J lost 0 bases; unmatched junction nucleotides: 1. The CDR3 has 15 amino acids. Germline-derived CDR1 and CDR2 are SGHRS and YFSETQ. CDR3 bases: TGCGCCAGCAGCTTGGGACAGGGTAGCACAGATACGCAGTATTTT. As protein: CASSLGQGSTDTQYF.

The CDR3 sequence is CASGGWKYEQYF. The DNA for the CDR3 is TGTGCCAGCGGGGGCTGGAAGTACGAGCAGTACTTC. V is TRBV6-5 and J is TRBJ2-7; D is perhaps TRBD1 (6 bases). Trimming took 8 bases from V and 4 from J, leaving 12 bases between them. This CDR3 is built from 12 residues. Germline CDR1 is MNHEY and CDR2 is SVGAGI.

The chain is built from TRBV19 and TRBJ2-3; 11 bases align to TRBD2. CDR1 and CDR2 from the germline V gene are LNHDA and SQIVND (reference sequence). The CDR3 consists of 15 residues. The J segment lost 2 bases and the V segment lost 5 bases, leaving 3 bases of the junction unmatched. CDR3 region: CASSRLAGNTDTQYF. Here the CDR3 DNA reads TGTGCCAGTAGTCGACTAGCGGGGAACACAGATACGCAGTATTTT.